What follows describes a single T cell receptor beta chain. CDR1 and CDR2 (germline): LGHNT, FRNRAP. The CDR3 spans 13 residues. This specimen comes from a study of preoperative IRX-2 immunotherapy in early breast cancer. Sample treatment: preoperative locoregional IRX-2 cytokine immunotherapy. Patients received preoperative, locoregional IRX-2 cytokine immunotherapy in a phase Ib study. Sequenced by immunoSEQ multiplex PCR; TCRdb stores in-frame clones only, minus some. The data contain tens of thousands of clones, roughly 89% of them singletons. Sequencing used tumor tissue, obtained after IRX-2 immunotherapy. This TCR came from a human donor with breast cancer. The chain carries TRBV12-5 and TRBJ2-3; D is uncertain. For the CDR3, the DNA is TGTGCCAGCGCATTGCGGATCACAGATACGCAGTATTTT. It codes for CASALRITDTQYF.